This T cell receptor beta chain was captured in a study of T cell changes during pregnancy in multiple sclerosis. Per germline, CDR1 LGHNA and CDR2 YSLEER. V was pared by 3 bases and J by 2 bases, with 6 bases of the junction left unmatched. This CDR3 spans 15 amino acids. Generated by immunoSEQ multiplex PCR, the TCRdb table keeps only in-frame clones and is missing some. The sample lists 69,000 or so clones, around 94% occurring once. This clone was recorded once. This rearrangement joins TRBV4-3 to TRBJ1-2, with 7 bases matching TRBD1. This clonotype was sampled from a female donor with multiple sclerosis, enrolled in a pregnancy study. Here the sequenced sample was peripheral blood, taken before pregnancy. This CDR3 is CASSHLRQGNYGYTF. Written as DNA, the CDR3 is TGCGCCAGCAGCCATCTTCGACAGGGAAACTATGGCTACACCTTC.